This T cell receptor beta chain stems from a study of vaccination effects on CD4 cells after COVID-19. Overall study: BNT162b2 vaccine or mRNA-1273 vaccine was given to participants in two doses.

The CDR3 sequence is 18 residues long. From germline, CDR1 is LGHNA and CDR2 YNFKEQ. The J segment lost 6 bases and the V segment lost 0 bases, leaving 13 bases of the junction unmatched. Using viral peptide pools, the ViraFEST assay grew out antigen-specific CD4+ T cells prior to sequencing. With more than 9 days of culture completed, CD4+ T cells were isolated. Convalescent patients had PCR-confirmed SARS-CoV-2 infection between March and December 2020. To note about this clone: The target antigen is unknown.

TCRdb's copy holds only in-frame clones and misses some; the assay was immunoSEQ multiplex PCR. In the table there are about 27,000 clones, 75% to 80% of which are singletons. This TCR was sampled from a human donor who had a prior SARS-CoV-2 infection. Sequencing was performed on CD4+ T cells from PBMCs cultured with HCoV-NL63 spike peptides, taken before COVID-19 vaccination. The chain links TRBV4-2 to TRBJ2-5; 10 bases map to TRBD2. The CDR3 is CASSQDRRGSGGSQTQYF. Written as DNA, the CDR3 is TGTGCCAGCAGCCAAGATCGGAGGGGTAGCGGGGGGTCCCAGACCCAGTACTTC.